Listed here are 30 T cell receptor beta chains from one sample, sequenced in a study of T cells after yellow fever vaccination. TCRdb re-called the 5' RACE reads with MiXCR, one entry per CDR3 protein. The table lists under 550,000 distinct CDR3 sequences, about a fifth of them singletons. The specimen was PBMCs, collected approximately 22 days after the first yellow fever vaccination. All receptors come from a man aged 18 to 30 who received the YFV17D yellow fever vaccine.

Written as DNA, the CDR3 is TGTGCCAGCAGCTTACGGGGGGGCCTCGCAGATACGCAGTATTTT. As protein: CASSLRGGLADTQYF. The chain uses TRBV7-2 and TRBJ2-3, with 8 positions matching TRBD2. Unmatched junction bases numbered 5, after V lost 2 bases and J lost 4 bases. Germline CDR1 and CDR2: SGHTA and FQGNSA. There are 15 residues in the CDR3.

This clonotype turned up a few times. This CDR3 reads CASRKSMGRNTEAFF. CDR3 in DNA: TGTGCCAGCAGGAAAAGCATGGGGCGGAACACTGAAGCTTTCTTT. The gene calls are TRBV12-3 or TRBV12-4 and TRBJ1-1, with a weak D call TRBD1 (5 bases). Trimming shortened V by 6 bases and J by 1 base, and 15 bases separated the two germline ends. The CDR3 has 15 residues.

The CDR3 is CASVGWGPLHF. The DNA for the CDR3 is TGTGCCAGCGTAGGTTGGGGGCCCCTCCACTTT. J is TRBJ1-6 and V is TRBV12-3 or TRBV12-4, with D perhaps matching TRBD1 (5 bases). This CDR3 has 11 residues. Trimming stripped 8 bases from V and 13 bases from J, with 12 bases between.

This clonotype was seen a few times. The chain couples TRBV5-1 to TRBJ2-2; weak D call: TRBD1 (6 bases). CDR1 is SGHRS, CDR2 YFSETQ, per germline. V lost 3 bases and J lost 6, with 18 bases in between. The CDR3 has 16 residues. CDR3 residues: CASSWNRDTVPGELFF. CDR3 bases: TGCGCCAGCAGCTGGAACCGGGACACCGTCCCCGGGGAGCTGTTTTTT.

The chain combines TRBV28 with TRBJ2-7; 9 bases fit TRBD1. Germline assignment: CDR1 MDHEN and CDR2 SYDVKM. The V and J ends lost 10 bases and 0 bases, in that order; junction bases with no gene match: 1. CDR3 length: 12 residues. The DNA for the CDR3 is TGTGCCACGGACAGGGGCTCCTACGAGCAGTACTTC. It yields the protein CATDRGSYEQYF.

This clonotype was seen repeatedly, ten times or more. This chain joins TRBV12-3 or TRBV12-4 and TRBJ1-1; no clear D. The CDR3 covers 13 residues. V dropped 2 bases and J dropped 1 base, with 5 bases sitting between them. The CDR3 DNA reads TGTGCCAGCAGTTTAAAGGGGAACACTGAAGCTTTCTTT. Encoded protein: CASSLKGNTEAFF.

This clonotype was seen a handful of times. The gene calls are TRBV6-1 and TRBJ1-2; maybe TRBD1 (6 bases). The germline V and J ends were trimmed by 7 bases and 4 bases, with 16 bases remaining between them. CDR1 and CDR2 from the germline V gene are MNHNS and SASEGT. The CDR3 length is 14 residues. DNA for the CDR3: TGTGCCAGCACTCTAGATTCAGGGGCCTATGGCTACACCTTC. This gives the protein CASTLDSGAYGYTF.

This clonotype was counted only a few times. The CDR3 DNA reads TGTGCCAGCAATCTAGGACTAAACACCGGGGAGCTGTTTTTT. Residues: CASNLGLNTGELFF. The chain is built from TRBV6-2 or TRBV6-3 and TRBJ2-2, with D possibly matching TRBD2 (6 bases). Germline CDR1 is MNHEY and CDR2 is SVGEGT. V lost 7 bases, J lost 2 bases, and 11 bases lay in between. The CDR3 is 14 residues long.

J is TRBJ2-1 and V is TRBV11-3; no definite D call. Germline values: CDR1 SGHNT, CDR2 YENEEA. This CDR3 has 16 residues. V lost 1 base and J 0 bases, leaving 10 bases between the germline ends. The CDR3 region is CASSLVKTSSYNEQFF. The CDR3 coding sequence is TGTGCCAGCAGCTTAGTAAAGACGAGCTCCTACAATGAGCAGTTCTTC.

The chain joins TRBV5-4 to TRBJ1-1; TRBD1 agrees at 7 bases. CDR1 is SGHNT and CDR2 is YYREEE in the germline V gene (reference sequence). The CDR3 consists of 12 residues. V shed 0 bases, J shed 8 bases, and the junction held 1 base outside the gene matches. As DNA, the CDR3 is TGTGCCAGCAGCTTGGAGGACAGGGAAGCTTTCTTT. This gives the protein CASSLEDREAFF.

This clonotype appeared a few times. CDR3 DNA: TGTGCCAGCAGGGATCTGAGGTCACCCCTCCACTTT. Translating gives CASRDLRSPLHF. V and J are TRBV7-2 and TRBJ1-6; D unclear. Trimming cost V 6 bases and J 10 bases, with 10 bases left between them. There are 12 residues in the CDR3. CDR1 and CDR2 (germline): SGHTA, FQGNSA.

This rearrangement joins TRBV6-2 or TRBV6-3 to TRBJ2-1, with D perhaps matching TRBD2 (6 bases). The length of the CDR3 is 12 residues. Looked up from germline, CDR1 is MNHEY and CDR2 is SVGEGT. Trimming stripped 6 bases from V and 8 bases from J, with 11 bases between. CDR3 in DNA: TGTGCCAGCAGCCGACCTAGCGATGAGCAGTTCTTC. This codes for CASSRPSDEQFF.

The J gene is TRBJ2-2, the V gene TRBV7-2; D is possibly TRBD1 or TRBD2 (6 bases each). There are 15 residues in the CDR3. V lost 3 bases to trimming and J lost 7 bases, with 15 bases between them. CDR1 is SGHTA and CDR2 is FQGNSA in the germline V gene. CDR3 in amino acids: CASSFGGPIVGELFF. CDR3 DNA sequence: TGTGCCAGCAGCTTTGGGGGGCCGATAGTCGGGGAGCTGTTTTTT. The full variable domain, rest sourced from reference TRBV7-2 and TRBJ2-2, is GAGVSQSPSNKVTEKGKDVELRCDPISGHTALYWYRQSLGQGLEFLIYFQGNSAPDKSGLPSDRFSAERTGGSVSTLTIQRTQQEDSAVYLCASSFGGPIVGELFFGEGSRLTVL.

The chain couples TRBV20-1 to TRBJ2-7; 9 bases are a match to TRBD1. This CDR3 region has 18 residues. Germline V gene sequence: CDR1 DFQATT, CDR2 SNEGSKA (reference sequence). The junction had 17 bases not matched to a gene; V was cut back by 1 base and J by 4 bases. CDR3 amino acids: CSARGYRDREVGLYEQYF. DNA of the CDR3: TGCAGTGCTAGAGGATATCGGGACAGGGAAGTGGGTCTATACGAGCAGTACTTC.

This clonotype occurred a few times. The CDR3 loop is CASSSTEYNEQFF. For the CDR3, the DNA is TGCGCCAGCAGCTCGACAGAGTACAATGAGCAGTTCTTC. The chain has TRBV5-1 and TRBJ2-1; perhaps TRBD1 as D (5 bases). Looked up from germline, CDR1 is SGHRS and CDR2 is YFSETQ. The CDR3 runs 13 residues. V gave up 3 bases and J gave up 4 bases, with 8 bases separating them.

This clonotype was picked up a small number of times. The V call is TRBV7-2, the J call TRBJ2-3; 12 bases are a match to TRBD2. In germline, CDR1 is SGHTA, CDR2 FQGNSA. The ends lost 0 bases at V and 3 bases at J; junction bases unmatched: 4. The CDR3 runs to 17 residues. As DNA, the CDR3 is TGTGCCAGCAGCTTAGCGCCTAGCGGGGGGGGAACAGATACGCAGTATTTT. It yields the protein CASSLAPSGGGTDTQYF.

V is TRBV18 and J is TRBJ2-5, with 8 bases that match TRBD1. With 8 bases clipped from V and 5 bases from J, the junction kept 7 bases outside the gene matches. Germline CDR1 is KGHSH and CDR2 is LQKENI. The CDR3 spans 13 residues. CDR3 coding DNA: TGTGCCAGCCGACAGGGGACCAAGGAGACCCAGTACTTC. It translates to CASRQGTKETQYF.

The rearrangement links TRBV4-1 to TRBJ2-3; D not resolved. This CDR3 is 12 amino acids long. Germline V gene sequence: CDR1 MGHRA, CDR2 YSYEKL. Trimming stripped 7 bases from V and 8 bases from J, with 13 bases between. The CDR3 here is CASTDTRGTQYF. The CDR3 region has the DNA TGCGCCAGCACCGACACCAGAGGTACGCAGTATTTT.

This clonotype was picked up a small number of times. This rearrangement joins TRBV11-2 to TRBJ2-3, with D possibly matching TRBD2 (6 bases). The CDR3 loop spans 18 amino acids. V lost 3 bases to trimming and J lost 6 bases, with 25 bases between them. Germline CDR1 is SGHAT and CDR2 is FQNNGV. The CDR3 region has the DNA TGTGCCAGCAGCTTGAGGTTGCTTAGCGGAACTACCCGGGATACGCAGTATTTT. This translates into CASSLRLLSGTTRDTQYF. The whole variable domain, remainder taken from reference TRBV11-2 and TRBJ2-3, is EAGVAQSPRYKIIEKRQSVAFWCNPISGHATLYWYQQILGQGPKLLIQFQNNGVVDDSQLPKDRFSAERLKGVDSTLKIQPAKLEDSAVYLCASSLRLLSGTTRDTQYFGPGTRLTVL.

Only a few counts were recorded for this clonotype. This chain joins TRBV24-1 and TRBJ1-5; 9 bases match TRBD1. V trimming: 4 bases; J trimming: 9 bases; junction bases outside the gene matches: 3. CDR1 KGHDR and CDR2 SFDVKD come from the germline V gene. The CDR3 consists of 13 residues. The CDR3 region is CATSDGTGWPQHF. The CDR3 nucleotides read TGTGCCACCAGTGACGGGACAGGGTGGCCCCAGCATTTT.

This clonotype showed up just a few times. The CDR3 nucleotides read TGTGCCAGCAGCTTGGGCCCCAGACCCTACGAGCAGTACTTC. Translation: CASSLGPRPYEQYF. This rearrangement joins TRBV7-9 to TRBJ2-7, with D hard to call. V dropped 3 bases and J dropped 2 bases, with 11 bases sitting between them. CDR1 is SEHNR and CDR2 is FQNEAQ in the germline V gene (reference sequence). CDR3 length equals 14 residues.

This clonotype occurred a few times. This chain links TRBV29-1 with TRBJ2-1; possible D gene TRBD1, 6 bases. The ends were cut back, 1 base at V and 6 bases at J, with 19 bases in the middle. The CDR3 is 16 amino acids. Germline CDR1 SQVTM, CDR2 ANQGSEA. The CDR3 sequence: CSVEVLRQGNANEQFF. Written as DNA, the CDR3 is TGCAGCGTTGAAGTTCTTAGGCAGGGGAACGCCAATGAGCAGTTCTTC.

This clonotype has a handful of counts. The genes are TRBV6-5 and TRBJ1-2, with 10 bases fitting TRBD1. Germline loops: CDR1 MNHEY, CDR2 SVGAGI. The length of the CDR3 is 15 residues. V shed 0 bases, J shed 7 bases, and the junction held 5 bases outside the gene matches. The CDR3 spells CASSYSGTGVFGYTF. CDR3 nucleotides: TGTGCCAGCAGTTACTCCGGGACAGGGGTTTTTGGCTACACCTTC.

The chain combines TRBV5-1 with TRBJ2-7, with unresolved D. The V gene lost 0 bases and the J gene lost 3 bases, with 10 bases spanning the gap. The CDR3 is 14 amino acids. CDR1 SGHRS and CDR2 YFSETQ come from the germline V gene. The CDR3 spells CASSLGAGNYEQYF. CDR3 DNA: TGCGCCAGCAGCTTGGGGGCAGGAAACTACGAGCAGTACTTC. The full variable domain, with the rest looked up from reference TRBV5-1 and TRBJ2-7, is KAGVTQTPRYLIKTRGQQVTLSCSPISGHRSVSWYQQTPGQGLQFLFEYFSETQRNKGNFPGRFSGRQFSNSRSEMNVSTLELGDSALYLCASSLGAGNYEQYFGPGTRLTVT.

This clonotype has just a few counts. The junction departs from germline at one end; a sequencing error may be responsible. This chain uses TRBV6-4 with TRBJ2-6, with D perhaps TRBD1 (6 bases). The CDR3 covers 15 residues. Germline CDR1 is MRHNA and CDR2 is SNTAGT. CDR3 sequence: CAISEGGSGANVLTF. The CDR3 nucleotides are TGTGCCATCAGTGAAGGGGGTTCTGGGGCCAACGTCCTGACTTTC.

This clonotype turned up a few times. The J gene is TRBJ2-1, the V gene TRBV11-3; no definite D call. CDR3 length: 16 amino acids. V was trimmed by 1 base and J by 7 bases, leaving 17 bases between them. Germline V CDR1 and CDR2: SGHNT, YENEEA. CDR3 sequence (DNA): TGTGCCAGCAGCTTAGGGGCCCATTTAGCCGTGAATGAGCAGTTCTTC. Protein: CASSLGAHLAVNEQFF.

In this sample, this clonotype turned up a few times. The V gene is TRBV30, the J gene TRBJ2-7, with no clear D. Germline V lookup: CDR1 GTSNPN, CDR2 SVGIG (reference sequence). The V and J ends lost 3 bases and 0 bases respectively, with 6 bases between them. CDR3 size: 12 residues. DNA for the CDR3: TGTGCCTGGAGCCCAGACTCCTACGAGCAGTACTTC. The encoded protein is CAWSPDSYEQYF.

The chain combines TRBV7-2 with TRBJ1-5, with a possible D match to TRBD1 (5 bases). V lost 4 bases and J lost 0, with 7 bases in between. From germline, CDR1 is SGHTA and CDR2 FQGNSA. This CDR3 comprises 14 residues. CDR3 amino acids: CASSSGVSNQPQHF. The CDR3 DNA follows: TGTGCCAGCAGCTCGGGGGTTAGCAATCAGCCCCAGCATTTT.

This sequence joins TRBV5-1 and TRBJ2-5; 8 nucleotides align to TRBD1. The CDR3 is 15 residues long. V shed 4 bases and J 0 bases; nucleotides not matched to a gene: 5. Per germline, CDR1 SGHRS and CDR2 YFSETQ. This CDR3 reads CASSEGQANQETQYF. The CDR3 nucleotides read TGCGCCAGCAGCGAGGGACAGGCCAACCAAGAGACCCAGTACTTC.

This clonotype has a handful of counts. The V call is TRBV4-3, the J call TRBJ2-2, with D maybe TRBD2 (6 bases). Looked up from germline, CDR1 is LGHNA and CDR2 is YSLEER. CDR3 length equals 16 residues. Trimming took 2 bases from V and 4 from J, leaving 14 bases between them. The CDR3 spells CASSQSWAGSTGELFF. The CDR3 DNA reads TGCGCCAGCAGCCAATCCTGGGCGGGGTCCACCGGGGAGCTGTTTTTT.